These 9 T cell receptor beta chains share one sample of origin, sequenced in a study of glioma-infiltrating T cells after dendritic cell vaccination. Clones were read by immunoSEQ multiplex PCR, and TCRdb kept only the in-frame ones, dropping some. The sample contains fewer than 110,000 clones, 81% of which appear only once. The sequencing used blood, collected before dendritic cell vaccination. These TCRs come from a human donor with glioblastoma.

V is TRBV11-3 and J is TRBJ1-1; weak D call: TRBD1 (6 bases). The CDR3 consists of 14 residues. Trimming took 6 bases from V and 10 from J, leaving 21 bases between them. Germline CDR1 SGHNT, CDR2 YENEEA. CDR3 region: CASRDGQTPRRAFF. The CDR3 DNA reads TGTGCCAGCAGGGACGGACAGACCCCAAGGAGAGCTTTCTTT.

The chain is built from TRBV4-1 and TRBJ1-5; no definite D call. The ends were cut back, 0 bases at V and 2 bases at J, with 8 bases in the middle. The CDR3 is 15 residues long. Germline V gene lookup returns CDR1 MGHRA and CDR2 YSYEKL. The CDR3 nucleotides read TGCGCCAGCAGCCAAGATGCGGCAGGCAATCAGCCCCAGCATTTT. Its protein product is CASSQDAAGNQPQHF.

V gene TRBV10-3 combines with J gene TRBJ1-2, with no clear D. This CDR3 is built from 12 residues. CDR1 ENHRY and CDR2 SYGVKD come from the germline V gene. V lost 3 bases to trimming and J lost 4 bases, with 6 bases between them. CDR3 nucleotide sequence: TGTGCCATCAGTGATCGTCCCTATGGCTACACCTTC. Amino acids: CAISDRPYGYTF.

This chain connects TRBV5-1 to TRBJ2-7; 9 bases are a match to TRBD1. CDR1 SGHRS and CDR2 YFSETQ come from the germline V gene. The CDR3 has 15 residues. Trimming removed 3 bases from V and 5 bases from J; junction bases left unmatched: 9. CDR3 DNA sequence: TGCGCCAGCAGCTCGCCGGGACAGGGACGCGACGAGCAGTACTTC. Its translation is CASSSPGQGRDEQYF.

This chain joins TRBV19 and TRBJ1-2; D uncertain. Germline V gene lookup returns CDR1 LNHDA and CDR2 SQIVND (reference sequence). This CDR3 spans 14 amino acids. The V end was cut by 2 bases, the J end by 4 bases, with 11 bases between. The CDR3 protein is CASSIIEQSYGYTF. The CDR3 nucleotides read TGTGCCAGTAGTATAATAGAACAGAGCTATGGCTACACCTTC.

The rearrangement links TRBV5-1 to TRBJ1-4; D is perhaps TRBD1 (5 bases). Looked up from germline, CDR1 is SGHRS and CDR2 is YFSETQ. The CDR3 has 17 amino acids. V gave up 0 bases and J gave up 5 bases, with 17 bases separating them. CDR3 loop: CASSLESTVRSNEKLFF. DNA for the CDR3: TGCGCCAGCAGCTTGGAATCGACAGTCCGATCGAATGAAAAACTGTTTTTT.

This clone was seen a handful of times. The sample has other DNA sequences that encode this CDR3 too. The J gene is TRBJ2-3, the V gene TRBV5-6; the D gene is possibly TRBD2 (5 bases). This CDR3 comprises 14 residues. Trimming removed 5 bases at V and 0 bases at J, with 10 bases between. From germline, CDR1 is SGHDT and CDR2 YYEEEE. The CDR3 DNA follows: TGTGCCAGCAGTCTCCGGGGTAGCACAGATACGCAGTATTTT. Amino acids: CASSLRGSTDTQYF.

The chain joins TRBV5-1 to TRBJ1-2; D not resolved. Per germline, CDR1 SGHRS and CDR2 YFSETQ. V lost 4 bases, J lost 4 bases, and 17 bases lay in between. The CDR3 extends over 15 amino acids. Here the CDR3 reads CASSPGLGEPYGYTF. DNA of the CDR3: TGCGCCAGCAGCCCCGGGTTAGGTGAACCCTATGGCTACACCTTC.

This chain connects TRBV19 to TRBJ1-2; 8 positions agree with TRBD1. This CDR3 has 18 residues. Germline V gene sequence: CDR1 LNHDA, CDR2 SQIVND (reference sequence). J lost 1 base, V lost 7 bases, and 17 bases had no gene match. CDR3 in DNA: TGTGCCAGTACCAAGACCCCCGCCGGACAGGGAGTTAACTATGGCTACACCTTC. Its translation is CASTKTPAGQGVNYGYTF.